Included here is one T cell receptor beta chain sequence, with context. As handled by the study authors: The assay estimated nucleated cells by amplifying reference gene primers. Using immunoSEQ multiplex PCR, the repertoire was profiled, and TCRdb retains in-frame clones only, with some absent. V and J calls and clone size are those listed in that table; D and trimming were worked out from the DNA. Here the sample spans some 150,000 clones, approximately 90% being singletons. The CDR3 has 17 amino acids. Germline CDR1 LGHDT, CDR2 YNNKEL (reference sequence). Trimming removed 2 bases from V and 0 bases from J; junction bases left unmatched: 3. This sample was included in a study of blood T cell repertoires in COVID-19. Study summary: Collection of acute and convalescent COVID-19 samples took place in the United States, Italy and Spain. Nucleic acid was either cDNA or gDNA, and it came from T cells, B-cell-depleted T cells, or PBMCs.

The sequenced sample consisted of peripheral blood. The receptor's source is an older woman who had recovered from COVID-19. V and J are TRBV3-1 (or the pseudogene TRBV3-2) and TRBJ1-6; 8 bases are a match to TRBD1. The CDR3 is CASSQPDRGSYNSPLHF. The DNA for the CDR3 is TGTGCCAGCAGCCAACCCGACAGGGGCTCCTATAATTCACCCCTCCACTTT.